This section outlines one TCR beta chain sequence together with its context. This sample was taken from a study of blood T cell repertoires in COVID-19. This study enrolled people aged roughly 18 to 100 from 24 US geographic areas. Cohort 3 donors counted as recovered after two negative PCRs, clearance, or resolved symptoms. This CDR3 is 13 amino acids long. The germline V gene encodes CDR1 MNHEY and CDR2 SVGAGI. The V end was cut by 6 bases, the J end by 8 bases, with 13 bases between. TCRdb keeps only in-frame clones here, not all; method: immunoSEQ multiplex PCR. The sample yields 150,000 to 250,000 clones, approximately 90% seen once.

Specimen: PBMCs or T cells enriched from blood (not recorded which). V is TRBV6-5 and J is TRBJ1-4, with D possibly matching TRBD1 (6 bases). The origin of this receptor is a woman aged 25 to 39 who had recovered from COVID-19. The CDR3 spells CASRQGSREKLFF. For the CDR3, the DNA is TGTGCCAGCAGACAGGGTAGTCGAGAAAAACTGTTTTTT.